The 4 T cell receptor beta chains below come from one sample, sequenced in a study of CD8 T cells in Susac syndrome. An amount of RNA that ranged from roughly 0.5 to 1 ug was reverse transcribed with random hexamers. TCRdb redid the calling of the immunoSEQ multiplex PCR reads with MiXCR, one entry per CDR3 protein. The sample consists of more than 150,000 distinct CDR3 sequences, approximately 94% of them appearing once. The sample taken for sequencing was CD8+ T cells from PBMCs. The receptors originated from a human donor with multiple sclerosis.

V gene TRBV29-1 combines with J gene TRBJ1-1; perhaps TRBD1 as D (5 bases). Germline V gene data show CDR1 as SQVTM and CDR2 as ANQGSEA. The length of the CDR3 is 13 residues. Trimming stripped 6 bases from V and 0 bases from J, with 11 bases between. CDR3 loop: CSVLQGMNTEAFF. CDR3 bases: TGCAGCGTCCTCCAGGGAATGAACACTGAAGCTTTCTTT.

This clonotype is a singleton in its sample. The rearrangement uses TRBV2 and TRBJ2-7, with 7 bases identical to TRBD2. Trimming cost V 7 bases and J 6 bases; bases outside gene matches: 3. The CDR3 has 11 residues. Germline CDR1 reads SNHLY; CDR2 reads FYNNEI. For the CDR3, the DNA is TGTGCCAGCATGGGGGGGGGCGAGCAGTACTTC. It yields the protein CASMGGGEQYF.

This rearrangement joins TRBV2 to TRBJ1-2; no clear D gene. The CDR3 runs to 14 residues. V dropped 3 bases and J dropped 1 base, with 9 bases sitting between them. CDR1 and CDR2 from the germline V gene are SNHLY and FYNNEI. The CDR3 loop is CASSEGVVNYGYTF. CDR3 DNA sequence: TGTGCCAGCAGTGAGGGTGTGGTTAACTATGGCTACACCTTC. Variable domain in full (rest from reference TRBV2 and TRBJ1-2): EPEVTQTPSHQVTQMGQEVILRCVPISNHLYFYWYRQILGQKVEFLVSFYNNEISEKSEIFDDQFSVERPDGSNFTLKIRSTKLEDSAMYFCASSEGVVNYGYTFGSGTRLTVV.

In its sample, this clonotype was seen a few times. The J gene is TRBJ2-3, the V gene TRBV7-2, with D hard to call. V lost 5 bases and J lost 3, with 9 bases in between. CDR1 and CDR2 from the germline V gene are SGHTA and FQGNSA. The CDR3 runs 13 residues. CDR3 nucleotides: TGTGCCAGCAGCGCTCTCAGGACAGATACGCAGTATTTT. Translating it yields CASSALRTDTQYF. Full variable domain (remainder filled in from reference TRBV7-2 and TRBJ2-3): GAGVSQSPSNKVTEKGKDVELRCDPISGHTALYWYRQSLGQGLEFLIYFQGNSAPDKSGLPSDRFSAERTGGSVSTLTIQRTQQEDSAVYLCASSALRTDTQYFGPGTRLTVL.